The 18 T cell receptor beta chains reported below all come from one sample, sequenced in a study of blood T cell repertoires in COVID-19. The data were produced by immunoSEQ multiplex PCR, yet TCRdb's version contains in-frame clones alone and is incomplete. The sample has some 300,000 clones; over 85% are singletons. The specimen sequenced was PBMCs or T cells enriched from blood (not recorded which). These receptor sequences come from a woman in her 50s who had been exposed to COVID-19.

This rearrangement joins TRBV20-1 to TRBJ2-3; no clear D gene. Deletions cut 3 bases from V and 8 bases from J, with 15 bases between. The CDR3 sequence is 13 residues long. The germline V gene encodes CDR1 DFQATT and CDR2 SNEGSKA (reference sequence). The CDR3 coding sequence is TGCAGTGCTAGTGTTCTTCTTGGGCGTACGCAGTATTTT. It yields the protein CSASVLLGRTQYF.

V gene TRBV29-1 combines with J gene TRBJ2-1; D possibly corresponds to TRBD1 (5 bases). Germline CDR1 and CDR2: SQVTM and ANQGSEA. The CDR3 length is 15 residues. V was cut by 4 bases and J by 8 bases, with 21 bases left in between. Here the CDR3 reads CSVAITGQIGYEQFF. The CDR3 region has the DNA TGCAGCGTTGCCATTACAGGACAAATTGGATATGAGCAGTTCTTC.

The chain uses TRBV11-3 and TRBJ2-3; 7 bases are a match to TRBD1. The CDR3 has 15 residues. Trimming took 5 bases from V and 2 from J; bases not matched to a gene: 7. Germline CDR1 is SGHNT and CDR2 is YENEEA. CDR3 loop: CASSLGDSYTDTQYF. CDR3 in DNA: TGTGCCAGCAGCCTGGGGGACAGTTACACAGATACGCAGTATTTT.

The rearrangement joins TRBV28 to TRBJ1-5, with TRBD1 identical over 7 bases. Trimming cost V 4 bases and J 4 bases; bases outside gene matches: 7. Germline CDR1 is MDHEN and CDR2 is SYDVKM. The CDR3 is 15 residues long. Written as DNA, the CDR3 is TGTGCCAGCAGTTCCCCGACAGGGCTTAATCAGCCCCAGCATTTT. Its translation is CASSSPTGLNQPQHF.

The CDR3 nucleotides are TGTGCCAGCAGTTTTCTAGCGGGATTGGATGAGCAGTTCTTC. It yields the protein CASSFLAGLDEQFF. The chain couples TRBV6-2 or TRBV6-3 to TRBJ2-1; 9 bases align to TRBD2. Looked up from germline, CDR1 is MNHEY and CDR2 is SVGEGT. J gave up 8 bases and V 4 bases, and 6 bases lay outside the gene matches. The CDR3 has 14 amino acids.

This rearrangement joins TRBV4-1 to TRBJ1-5; D might be TRBD1 (5 bases). Germline lookup yields CDR1 MGHRA and CDR2 YSYEKL. The V end lost 1 base, the J end lost 6 bases, and 7 bases lay between the germline ends. The CDR3 runs to 13 residues. The CDR3 loop is CASSQGRGQPQHF. CDR3 nucleotides: TGCGCCAGCAGCCAAGGAAGGGGTCAGCCCCAGCATTTT.

This sequence joins TRBV9 and TRBJ1-4, with a possible D match to TRBD1 (6 bases). V lost 4 bases and J lost 2, with 15 bases in between. The CDR3 contains 16 residues. CDR1 and CDR2 (germline): SGDLS, YYNGEE. The CDR3 region has the DNA TGTGCCAGCAGCAATACAGGGAGTACGACTAATGAAAAACTGTTTTTT. Amino acid sequence: CASSNTGSTTNEKLFF.

The chain joins TRBV7-9 to TRBJ1-3; D unclear. Germline CDR1 reads SEHNR; CDR2 reads FQNEAQ (reference sequence). This CDR3 comprises 13 residues. Trimming removed 5 bases from V and 4 bases from J, with 9 bases in between. The CDR3 loop is CASSPVAGNTIYF. CDR3 in DNA: TGTGCCAGCAGCCCCGTGGCCGGAAACACCATATATTTT.

Of note for this clone: Germline and junction disagree at one end, which may indicate a read error. The V gene is TRBV7-9, the J gene TRBJ2-3; 7 nucleotides align to TRBD1. The CDR3 is made up of 14 amino acids. Germline V CDR1 and CDR2: SEHNR, FQNEAQ (reference sequence). CDR3 in amino acids: CAGSYDRDTDTQYF. The DNA of the CDR3 is TGTGCCGGCAGCTATGACAGGGATACAGATACGCAGTATTTT.

The rearrangement joins TRBV4-2 to TRBJ1-3; D uncertain. Trimming removed 1 base at V and 4 bases at J, with 5 bases between. The CDR3 extends over 13 amino acids. The germline CDR1 and CDR2 sequences are LGHNA and YNFKEQ. CDR3 amino acids: CASSQGQGNTIYF. Here the CDR3 DNA reads TGTGCCAGCAGCCAAGGGCAGGGAAACACCATATATTTT.

Points on this clone: Other DNA sequences of this sample code for an identical CDR3. This chain links TRBV7-8 with TRBJ1-2; D might be TRBD1 (5 bases). The CDR3 sequence is 15 residues long. Germline V CDR1 and CDR2: SGHVS, FQNEAQ. Trimming took off 0 bases at V and 1 base at J, with 9 bases between the two ends. The CDR3 region has the DNA TGTGCCAGCAGCTTAGCGTCGGGGGGTAACTATGGCTACACCTTC. As protein: CASSLASGGNYGYTF.

The chain recombines TRBV2 with TRBJ2-3, with 10 positions matching TRBD2. V was clipped by 2 bases and J by 2 bases; unmatched bases: 7. This CDR3 is built from 17 residues. CDR1 is SNHLY, CDR2 FYNNEI, per germline. The CDR3 sequence is CASSELSGGGYTDTQYF. The CDR3 nucleotides are TGTGCCAGCAGTGAACTGAGCGGGGGGGGATACACAGATACGCAGTATTTT.

The gene calls are TRBV4-1 and TRBJ1-5; D might be TRBD1 (6 bases). Germline V lookup: CDR1 MGHRA, CDR2 YSYEKL. CDR3 length equals 16 residues. Deletions cut 5 bases from V and 4 bases from J, with 18 bases between. The CDR3 region is CASSDLMDRTNQPQHF. In nucleotides, the CDR3 is TGCGCCAGCAGCGACTTAATGGACAGAACTAATCAGCCCCAGCATTTT.

This chain links TRBV3-1 (or the pseudogene TRBV3-2) with TRBJ1-1; D is uncertain. This CDR3 contains 15 residues. Germline V gene lookup returns CDR1 LGHDT and CDR2 YNNKEL (reference sequence). The V end lost 0 bases, the J end lost 12 bases, and 20 bases lay between the germline ends. The CDR3 loop is CASSQESTVSRETFF. The CDR3 coding sequence is TGTGCCAGCAGCCAAGAATCTACAGTTTCACGGGAAACTTTCTTT.

This chain joins TRBV4-2 and TRBJ2-3; 12 nucleotides line up with TRBD2. Germline V gene data show CDR1 as LGHNA and CDR2 as YNFKEQ. V was clipped by 2 bases and J by 4 bases; unmatched bases: 4. This CDR3 contains 16 residues. CDR3 bases: TGTGCCAGCAGCCAAACGACTAGCGGGGGTTCAGATACGCAGTATTTT. Protein sequence: CASSQTTSGGSDTQYF.

In this sample, this clone turned up once. CDR3 loop: CASSSGTGIEKLFF. The CDR3 nucleotides read TGTGCCAGCAGTTCCGGGACAGGGATTGAAAAACTGTTTTTT. This chain uses TRBV6-5 with TRBJ1-4, with 9 bases aligning to TRBD1. Germline V gene data show CDR1 as MNHEY and CDR2 as SVGAGI. CDR3 length: 14 amino acids. V was pared by 4 bases and J by 7 bases, with 4 bases of the junction left unmatched.

The chain joins TRBV7-2 to TRBJ2-7, with 9 nucleotides matching TRBD1. The CDR3 contains 16 residues. Germline CDR1 is SGHTA and CDR2 is FQGNSA. V gave up 1 base and J gave up 2 bases; unmatched junction bases: 6. The DNA for the CDR3 is TGTGCCAGCAGCTTAGGGTCCGGACAGGGGACCTACGAGCAGTACTTC. This gives the protein CASSLGSGQGTYEQYF.

The chain recombines TRBV7-2 with TRBJ2-7; a weak D match, TRBD2 (6 bases). The CDR3 contains 15 residues. Germline V gene data show CDR1 as SGHTA and CDR2 as FQGNSA. V was cut by 1 base and J by 2 bases, with 12 bases left in between. The CDR3 loop reads CASSLGGGSTYEQYF. CDR3 in DNA: TGTGCCAGCAGCTTAGGCGGAGGGAGCACCTACGAGCAGTACTTC.